A few counts support the clone carrying this TCR beta chain. Its cognate antigen is unknown. Germline V gene data show CDR1 as SEHNR and CDR2 as FQNEAQ (reference sequence). Trimming cost V 5 bases and J 3 bases, with 14 bases left between them. This CDR3 has 14 residues. This sample was taken from a study of T cell repertoires in cytomegalovirus infection. TCRdb used MiXCR to reprocess the reads, holding one entry per CDR3 protein. This table holds about 770,000 distinct CDR3 sequences, 25% to 30% found once. The input for sequencing was cultured CD8+ T cells from PBMCs, taken from culture after CMV antigen stimulation. This chain links TRBV7-9 with TRBJ2-7, with TRBD1 as a possible D gene (6 bases). The sequence was collected from a human donor in good health (CMV status not recorded). Some clones in this sample may be carry-over from other donors' samples. CDR3 sequence: CASSPSLTGYEQYF. CDR3 nucleotide sequence: TGTGCCAGCAGCCCATCCCTGACAGGCTACGAGCAGTACTTC. The full variable domain, in which reference TRBV7-9 and TRBJ2-7 provide the parts outside the CDR3, is DTGVSQNPRHKITKRGQNVTFRCDPISEHNRLYWYRQTLGQGPEFLTYFQNEAQLEKSRLLSDRFSAERPKGSFSTLEIQRTEQGDSAMYLCASSPSLTGYEQYFGPGTRLTVT.